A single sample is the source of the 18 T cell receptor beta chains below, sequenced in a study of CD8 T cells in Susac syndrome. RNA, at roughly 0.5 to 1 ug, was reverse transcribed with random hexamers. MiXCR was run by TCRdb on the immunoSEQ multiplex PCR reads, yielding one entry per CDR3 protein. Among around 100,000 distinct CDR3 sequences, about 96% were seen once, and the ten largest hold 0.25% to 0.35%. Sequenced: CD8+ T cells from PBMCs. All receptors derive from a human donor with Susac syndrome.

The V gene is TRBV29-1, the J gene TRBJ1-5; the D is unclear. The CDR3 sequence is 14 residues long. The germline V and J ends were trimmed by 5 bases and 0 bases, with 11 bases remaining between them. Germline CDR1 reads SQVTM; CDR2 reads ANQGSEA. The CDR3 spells CSVSSADSNQPQHF. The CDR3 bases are TGCAGCGTTAGCTCGGCCGATAGCAATCAGCCCCAGCATTTT.

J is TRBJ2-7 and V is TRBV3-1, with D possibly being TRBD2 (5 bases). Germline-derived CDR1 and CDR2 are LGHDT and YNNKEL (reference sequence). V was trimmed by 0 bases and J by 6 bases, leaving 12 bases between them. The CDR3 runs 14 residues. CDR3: CASSQERASSEQYF. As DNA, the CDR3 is TGTGCCAGCAGCCAAGAACGGGCTAGCTCCGAGCAGTACTTC.

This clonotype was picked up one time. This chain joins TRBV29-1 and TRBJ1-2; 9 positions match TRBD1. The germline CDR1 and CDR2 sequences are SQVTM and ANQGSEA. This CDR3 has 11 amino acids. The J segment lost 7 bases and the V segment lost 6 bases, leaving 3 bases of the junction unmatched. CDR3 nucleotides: TGCAGCGTCAGGGACAGGGTTGGCTACACCTTC. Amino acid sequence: CSVRDRVGYTF.

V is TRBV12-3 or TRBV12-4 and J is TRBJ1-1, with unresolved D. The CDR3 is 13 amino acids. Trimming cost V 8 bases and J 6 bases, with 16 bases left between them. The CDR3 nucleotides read TGTGCCAGCGGCCCGGGCCGTGAGGCTGAAGCTTTCTTT. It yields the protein CASGPGREAEAFF.

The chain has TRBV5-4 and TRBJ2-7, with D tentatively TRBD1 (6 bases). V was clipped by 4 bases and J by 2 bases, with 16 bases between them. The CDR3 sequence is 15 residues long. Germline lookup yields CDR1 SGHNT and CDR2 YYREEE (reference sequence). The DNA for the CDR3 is TGTGCCAGCAGCGGGCAGGGGCGGCTACCCTACGAGCAGTACTTC. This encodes CASSGQGRLPYEQYF.

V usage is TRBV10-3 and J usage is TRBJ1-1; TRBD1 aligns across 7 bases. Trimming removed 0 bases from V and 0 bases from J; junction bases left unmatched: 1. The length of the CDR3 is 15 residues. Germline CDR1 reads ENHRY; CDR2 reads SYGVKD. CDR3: CAISESGTVNTEAFF. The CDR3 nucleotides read TGTGCCATCAGTGAGTCTGGGACAGTGAACACTGAAGCTTTCTTT.

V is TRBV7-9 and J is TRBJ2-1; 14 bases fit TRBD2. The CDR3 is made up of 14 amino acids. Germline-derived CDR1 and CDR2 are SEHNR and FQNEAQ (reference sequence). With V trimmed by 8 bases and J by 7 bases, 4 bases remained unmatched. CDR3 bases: TGTGCCAGCCGACTAGCGGGAGGGGTAAATGAGCAGTTCTTC. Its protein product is CASRLAGGVNEQFF.

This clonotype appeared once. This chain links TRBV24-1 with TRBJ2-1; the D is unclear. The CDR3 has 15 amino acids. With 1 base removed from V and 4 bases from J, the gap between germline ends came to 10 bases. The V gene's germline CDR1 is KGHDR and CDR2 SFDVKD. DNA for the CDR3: TGTGCCACCAGTGATTTAAGGGCCAGTTACAATGAGCAGTTCTTC. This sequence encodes CATSDLRASYNEQFF.

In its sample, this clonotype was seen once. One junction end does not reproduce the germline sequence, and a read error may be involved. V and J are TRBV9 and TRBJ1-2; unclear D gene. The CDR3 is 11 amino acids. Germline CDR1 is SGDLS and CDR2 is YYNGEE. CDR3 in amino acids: CASNLLYGCTF. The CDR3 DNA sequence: TGTGCCAGCAACCTCCTTTATGGCTGCACCTTC. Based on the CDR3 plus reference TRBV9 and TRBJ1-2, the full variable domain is DSGVTQTPKHLITATGQRVTLRCSPRSGDLSVYWYQQSLDQGLQFLIQYYNGEERAKGNILERFSAQQFPDLHSELNLSSLELGDSALYFCASNLLYGCTFGSGTRLTVV.

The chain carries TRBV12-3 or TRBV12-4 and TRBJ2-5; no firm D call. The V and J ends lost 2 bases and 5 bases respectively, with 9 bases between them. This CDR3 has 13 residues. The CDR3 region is CASSLSQSETQYF. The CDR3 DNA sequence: TGTGCCAGCAGTTTATCCCAATCCGAGACCCAGTACTTC.

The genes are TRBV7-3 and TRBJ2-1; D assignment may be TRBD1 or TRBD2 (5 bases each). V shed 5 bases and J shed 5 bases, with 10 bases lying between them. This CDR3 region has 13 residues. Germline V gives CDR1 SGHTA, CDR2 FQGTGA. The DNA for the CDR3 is TGTGCCAGCAGCCGGGACGGCAACAATGAGCAGTTCTTC. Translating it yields CASSRDGNNEQFF.

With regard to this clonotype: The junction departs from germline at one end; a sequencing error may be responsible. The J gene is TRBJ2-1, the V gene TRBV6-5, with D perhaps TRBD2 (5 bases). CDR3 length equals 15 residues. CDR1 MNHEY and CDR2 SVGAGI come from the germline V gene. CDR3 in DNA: TGTGCCAGCAGTAAGCCAGCGGCCCTCTACAATGAACAGTTCTTC. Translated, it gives CASSKPAALYNEQFF.

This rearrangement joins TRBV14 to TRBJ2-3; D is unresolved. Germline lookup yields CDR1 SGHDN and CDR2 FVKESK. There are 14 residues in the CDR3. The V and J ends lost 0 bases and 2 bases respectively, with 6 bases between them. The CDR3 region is CASSQEKITDTQYF. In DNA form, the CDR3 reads TGTGCCAGCAGCCAAGAGAAGATCACAGATACGCAGTATTTT.

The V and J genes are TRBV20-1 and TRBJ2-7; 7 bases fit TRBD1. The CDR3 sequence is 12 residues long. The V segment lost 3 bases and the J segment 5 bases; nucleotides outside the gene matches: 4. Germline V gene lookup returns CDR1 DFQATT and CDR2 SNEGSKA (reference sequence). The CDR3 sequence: CSARDRFNEQYF. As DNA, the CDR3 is TGCAGTGCTAGGGACAGGTTCAACGAGCAGTACTTC.

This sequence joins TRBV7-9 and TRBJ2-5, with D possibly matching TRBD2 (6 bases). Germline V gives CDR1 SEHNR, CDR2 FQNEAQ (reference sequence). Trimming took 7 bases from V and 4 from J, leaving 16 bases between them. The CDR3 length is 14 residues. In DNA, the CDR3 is TGTGCCAGCATCACAGCCGGGGGAGGAGAGACCCAGTACTTC. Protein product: CASITAGGGETQYF. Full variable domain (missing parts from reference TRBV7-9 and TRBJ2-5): DTGVSQNPRHKITKRGQNVTFRCDPISEHNRLYWYRQTLGQGPEFLTYFQNEAQLEKSRLLSDRFSAERPKGSFSTLEIQRTEQGDSAMYLCASITAGGGETQYFGPGTRLLVL.

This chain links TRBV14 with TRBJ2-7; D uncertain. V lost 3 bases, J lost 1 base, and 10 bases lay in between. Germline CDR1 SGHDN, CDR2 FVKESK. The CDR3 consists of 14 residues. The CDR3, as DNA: TGTGCCAGCAGCCACCGCGGCCCTTCCTACGAGCAGTACTTC. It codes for CASSHRGPSYEQYF. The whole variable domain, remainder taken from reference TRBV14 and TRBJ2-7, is EAGVTQFPSHSVIEKGQTVTLRCDPISGHDNLYWYRRVMGKEIKFLLHFVKESKQDESGMPNNRFLAERTGGTYSTLKVQPAELEDSGVYFCASSHRGPSYEQYFGPGTRLTVT.

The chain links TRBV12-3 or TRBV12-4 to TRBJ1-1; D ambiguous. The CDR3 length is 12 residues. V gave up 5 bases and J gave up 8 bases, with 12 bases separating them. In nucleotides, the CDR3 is TGTGCCAGCAGTCGAGATCCAGAGGAAGCTTTCTTT. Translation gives CASSRDPEEAFF.

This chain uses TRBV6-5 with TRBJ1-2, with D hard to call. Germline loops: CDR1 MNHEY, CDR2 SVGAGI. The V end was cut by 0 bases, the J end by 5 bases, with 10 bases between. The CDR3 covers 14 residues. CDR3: CASSYSMSDYGYTF. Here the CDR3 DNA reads TGTGCCAGCAGTTACTCGATGTCGGATTATGGCTACACCTTC.